This T cell receptor (beta chain) is drawn from a study of blood T cell repertoires in COVID-19 (dated by TCRdb to between 2020 and 2021). As for the study more broadly: Collaborator samples came from the United States, Italy and Spain and covered acute and convalescent phases of COVID-19. The material from the prospective study consisted of cDNA or gDNA derived from T cells, B-cell-depleted T cells, or PBMCs. The dataset comprised deeply sampled blood TCRbeta repertoires from subjects exposed to, actively infected with, or recovered from COVID-19. A de-identified subject ID, COVID-19 status, age in years and sex were almost always included in the sample metadata. Samples came from the ongoing ImmuneRACE study (first 160 participants) plus 1,254 subjects from 6 global collaborators. The repertoires were released in a freely available public database intended as a resource for research on the immune response to SARS-CoV-2. HLA class I and class II types, where available, came from metadata supplied by the sample provider rather than from assay-based typing.

TCRbeta CDR3 regions were amplified from genomic DNA by means of the immunoSEQ Assay, a bias-controlled multiplex PCR. In the source study's methods: The number of nucleated cells in each sample was estimated by amplification of reference gene primers within the assay. To quantify the absolute abundance of each unique TCRbeta CDR3 rearrangement, sequence reads were collapsed and filtered. For each sample, productive Simpson clonality was calculated by taking the square root of Simpson's diversity index across productive rearrangements. TCRdb mirrors the immuneACCESS table, restricted to in-frame sequences. Some clones are absent from its copies; in checked studies, under half trace to an unresolved V gene, and the reason for the others is unknown. V, J and clone size derive from that table, while D and trimming were established from the DNA sequence. The sample contains about 62,000 clones, over 70% of them found a single time. Clones ranked in the top ten supply roughly 6% of the sample.

Results and caveats for the whole study, not just this receptor: How much clinical and demographic metadata was included differed by source and by participant, and the metadata was provided uncurated.

V is reduced by 5 bases and J by 6 bases, leaving a spacing of 10 bases between them. The CDR3, from cysteine to phenylalanine, totals 12 residues. Only the CDR3 part of the read is kept: 36 bases, read in frame from the first base. Worth noting for this clone: The antigen it binds to is not known. No per-base quality is available; no much larger clone lies one base away.

Each collaborating institution followed its own protocols to collect whole blood in K2EDTA tubes. Collaborator samples were shipped for TCRbeta analysis as frozen whole blood, isolated PBMCs, or DNA extracted from either sample type. The chain is encoded by TRBV12-3 or TRBV12-4 joined to TRBJ1-2, and possibly TRBD1, on 6 matching bases. The sequence was obtained from a human donor in a cohort sampled during active COVID-19. Sequencing was performed on peripheral blood. The CDR3 in this case is CASSTTGNGYTF. The sequenced DNA: TGTGCCAGCAGTACTACAGGGAATGGCTACACCTTC.